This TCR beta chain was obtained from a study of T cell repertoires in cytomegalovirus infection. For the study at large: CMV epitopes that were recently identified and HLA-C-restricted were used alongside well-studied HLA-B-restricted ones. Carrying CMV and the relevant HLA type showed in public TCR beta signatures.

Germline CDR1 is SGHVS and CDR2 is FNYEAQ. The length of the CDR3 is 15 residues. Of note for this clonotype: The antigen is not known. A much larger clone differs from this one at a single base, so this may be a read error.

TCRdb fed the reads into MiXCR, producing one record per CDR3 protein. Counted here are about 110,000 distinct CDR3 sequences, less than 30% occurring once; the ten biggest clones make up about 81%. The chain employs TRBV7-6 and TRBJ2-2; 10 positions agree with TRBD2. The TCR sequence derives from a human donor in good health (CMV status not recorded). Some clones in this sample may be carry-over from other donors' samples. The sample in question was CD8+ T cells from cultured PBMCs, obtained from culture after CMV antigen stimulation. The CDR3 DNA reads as TGTGCCAACAGCGCTAGCGGGGGAAACACCGGGGAGCTGTTTTTT. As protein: CANSASGGNTGELFF.